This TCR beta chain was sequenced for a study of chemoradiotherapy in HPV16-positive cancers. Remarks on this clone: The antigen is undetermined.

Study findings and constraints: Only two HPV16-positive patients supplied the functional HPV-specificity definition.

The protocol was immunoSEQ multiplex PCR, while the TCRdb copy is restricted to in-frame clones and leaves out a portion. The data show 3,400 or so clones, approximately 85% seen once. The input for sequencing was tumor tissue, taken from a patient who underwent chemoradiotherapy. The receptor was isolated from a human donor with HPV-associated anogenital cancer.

CDR3 nucleotides: TGTGCCAGCAGCGGTGGACTAGCGGGGGGAGAGACCCAGTACTTC. This translates into CASSGGLAGGETQYF. The chain combines TRBV9 with TRBJ2-5, with 14 bases identical to TRBD2. The CDR3 extends over 15 amino acids. The trim removed 3 bases at V and 4 bases at J, leaving 2 bases unmatched. Germline loops: CDR1 SGDLS, CDR2 YYNGEE.